This TCR beta chain was retrieved from a study of T cells after yellow fever vaccination (dated by TCRdb to the late 2010s). Context from the whole study: Libraries from fractions with low cell numbers were prepared with the SMART-Seq v4 Ultra Low Input RNA kit. To follow T-cell clones before and after both primary and booster YFV17D yellow fever vaccination, bulk TCR alpha and beta repertoires underwent longitudinal sequencing. Two healthy male donors, one aged 18 to 30 and one aged 30 to 40 years, made up the cohort. Blood was collected at multiple timepoints before and after primary and secondary immunization, and bulk PBMC replicates and cell subsets were isolated.

For CDR1 and CDR2, the germline V gene lists KGHDR and SFDVKD. The CDR3, from cysteine to phenylalanine, totals 15 residues. Left in the record is the CDR3 DNA by itself, 45 bases read in frame from the first base. Clipping removes 3 bases from V and 7 bases from J, with 6 as the unmatched junction base count. The paper's findings and limits, for the study overall: Only two donors were included in the study, so the extent to which the findings can be generalized is limited. A small share of clonotypes was detected in both CD4 and CD8 compartments, with the overlap likely arising from convergent recombination. Compared with the primary T-cell response, the secondary T-cell response was weaker but faster, peaking on day 5 rather than day 15. After the booster, most of the clones that had expanded following primary vaccination were detected again (roughly 97% of CD4 and around 90% of CD8), which suggests that memory was broadly maintained. FACS-sorted repertoires could contain abundant contaminating clonotypes from the bulk population, so computational filtering was required.

In regard to this clonotype: Its antigen is unknown. No base-level quality is on record; no much larger clone is a single base apart.

TCR cDNA was synthesized by 5'RACE template switching, through which a universal primer site and unique molecular identifiers were introduced. Priming for cDNA synthesis came from both the TCR alpha and TCR beta constant segments. Libraries were amplified in two PCR steps, with sample barcodes and sequencing adapters added in the second step. Sequencing of libraries was done on Illumina HiSeq 2500 (2x100 bp) or NovaSeq (2x150 bp). The authors processed their data as follows. Demultiplexing of reads and collapsing into UMI consensus sequences were performed with MIGEC, and V(D)J alignment was carried out with MiXCR. Clonotypes responding to the vaccine were identified with edgeR on replicate PBMC samples, with the criteria of FDR below 0.01 and a log2 fold change above 5 up to day 15. Each bulk clonotype received a CD4 or CD8 identity based on whether the sequenced CD4 or CD8 repertoire contained that clonotype at higher abundance. Clones were called with MiXCR by TCRdb after fastp trimmed the public reads at Q25, and only in-frame beta chains were retained. Rows are combined by CDR3 protein, so each entry shows the most common genes and DNA. Here the V and J calls rest on TCRdb's processing, not on the authors' analysis. The table for this sample lists about 350,000 distinct CDR3 sequences; roughly 7.5% of them were counted only once. The ten largest clones take up approximately 18% of the sample.

In the paper's terms, the treatment or condition label means: live attenuated yellow fever vaccine strain. At each blood-draw timepoint, two biological replicates of bulk PBMCs were obtained. A standard Ficoll-Paque protocol was used to isolate PBMCs from peripheral blood. RNA was extracted with TriZol from bulk PBMCs, CD4 and CD8 fractions, and dextramer-positive and dextramer-negative fractions. The chain couples TRBV24-1 to TRBJ2-2; 8 middle bases align to TRBD1. Sequencing was performed on PBMCs, taken 45 days after the first yellow fever vaccination. The sequence was collected from a young man who received the YFV17D yellow fever vaccine. The CDR3 region: CATSDPRQGHGELFF. The sequenced DNA: TGTGCCACCAGTGATCCCCGACAGGGGCACGGGGAGCTGTTTTTT.